The source of this T cell receptor beta chain is a study of T cells of healthy individuals. One entry per CDR3 protein results from TCRdb running MiXCR on the 5' RACE reads. The data show under 70,000 distinct CDR3 sequences, approximately 14% seen once. This TCR came from a human donor in good health.

This CDR3 is CASSFRDEQFF. CDR3 DNA sequence: TGTGCCAGCAGCTTCCGGGATGAGCAGTTCTTC. This rearrangement joins TRBV7-2 to TRBJ2-1; D gene ambiguous. CDR1 and CDR2 from the germline V gene are SGHTA and FQGNSA. Trimming pared 3 bases from V and 8 bases from J, leaving 5 bases between. The CDR3 is made up of 11 amino acids.